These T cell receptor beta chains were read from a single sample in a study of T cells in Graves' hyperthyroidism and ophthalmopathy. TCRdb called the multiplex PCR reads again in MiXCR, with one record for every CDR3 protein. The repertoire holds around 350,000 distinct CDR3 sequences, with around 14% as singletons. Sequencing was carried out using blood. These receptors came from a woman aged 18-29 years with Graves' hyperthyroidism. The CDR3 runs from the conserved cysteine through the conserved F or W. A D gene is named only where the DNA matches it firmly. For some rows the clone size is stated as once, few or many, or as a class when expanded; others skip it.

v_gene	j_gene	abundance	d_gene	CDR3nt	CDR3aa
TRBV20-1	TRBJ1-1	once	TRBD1	TGCAGTGCTACTCCAACCAGGGGGCTTGATGAAGCTTTCTTT	CSATPTRGLDEAFF
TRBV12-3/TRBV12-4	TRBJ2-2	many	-	TGTGCCAGCAGTTTGTCCAGCGCCGGGGAGCTGTTTTTT	CASSLSSAGELFF
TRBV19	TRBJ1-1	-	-	TGTGCCAGTAGTCCTCTGGCGGCCGGGTGGACTGAAGCTTTCTTT	CASSPLAAGWTEAFF
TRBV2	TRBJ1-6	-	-	TGTGCCAGCACTAAAGTCGGGACAACCAATTCACCCCTCCACTTT	CASTKVGTTNSPLHF
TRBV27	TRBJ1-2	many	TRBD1	TGTGCCAGCAGTCCAATTTGGACAGGGGGCTATGGCTACACCTTC	CASSPIWTGGYGYTF
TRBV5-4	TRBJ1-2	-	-	TGTGCCAGCAGCCGAATTGGGAAGGGGGATGGCTACACCTTC	CASSRIGKGDGYTF
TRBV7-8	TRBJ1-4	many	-	TGTGCCAGCAGCTTAGCCCCAGGGCCGGGGGAAAAACTGTTTTTT	CASSLAPGPGEKLFF
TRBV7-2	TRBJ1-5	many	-	TGTGCCAGCAGAAACGGTGGGGTTAGCAATCAGCCCCAGCATTTT	CASRNGGVSNQPQHF
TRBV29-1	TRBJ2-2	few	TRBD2	TGCAGCGTTGAAAGACTAGCGGGAGGGCCGGGCGGGGAGCTGTTTTTT	CSVERLAGGPGGELFF
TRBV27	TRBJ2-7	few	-	TGTGCCAGTGGGACTGGGTTCGAGCAGTACTTC	CASGTGFEQYF
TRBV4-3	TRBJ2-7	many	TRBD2	TGCGCCAGCAGCCAAGGGGGCGGGGGTTCCTACGAGCAGTACTTC	CASSQGGGGSYEQYF
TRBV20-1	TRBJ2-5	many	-	TGCAGTGCTAGAGATGTGGGGTGGTCGGAGACCCAGTACTTC	CSARDVGWSETQYF
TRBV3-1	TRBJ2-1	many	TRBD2	TGTGCCAGCAGCCAAGAATTTCTAGCGGGAGGGCTTGAGCAGTTCTTC	CASSQEFLAGGLEQFF
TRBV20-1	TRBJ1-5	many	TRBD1	TGCAGTGCCAGACCGGACAGGGGATACAATCAGCCCCAGCATTTT	CSARPDRGYNQPQHF
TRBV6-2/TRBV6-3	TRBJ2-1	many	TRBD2	TGTGCCAGCAGTTGGGTCGCACTAGCGGGTGGCAATGAGCAGTTCTTC	CASSWVALAGGNEQFF
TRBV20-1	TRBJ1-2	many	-	TGCAGTGCTAGAGGGGATGGCTACACCTTC	CSARGDGYTF
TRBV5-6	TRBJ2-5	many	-	TGTGCCAGCAGCTTGTCGACAGTCCTCCAGGAGACCCAGTACTTC	CASSLSTVLQETQYF
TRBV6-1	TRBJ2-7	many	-	TGTGCCAGCAGCCGTTATGGGGAAGGGGCCTCCTACCCCCGCCACGAGCAGTACTTC	CASSRYGEGASYPRHEQYF
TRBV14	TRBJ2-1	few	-	TGTGCCAGCAGCCAGAACCGGGAATCACTACTATTCTCCTACAATGAGCAGTTCTTC	CASSQNRESLLFSYNEQFF
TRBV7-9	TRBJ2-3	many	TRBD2	TGTGCCAGCAGCTCCCAGGGTGCGGGGGAGGAAGATACGCAGTATTTT	CASSSQGAGEEDTQYF
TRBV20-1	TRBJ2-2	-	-	TGCAGTGCCCTTCTGCCAGGGGGGGGGGTCGGGGAGCTGTTTTTT	CSALLPGGGVGELFF
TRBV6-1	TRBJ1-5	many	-	TGTGCCAGCAGTTACACGTGGGGTGACAGCAATCAGCCCCAGCATTTT	CASSYTWGDSNQPQHF
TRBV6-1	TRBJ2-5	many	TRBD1	TGTGCCAGCAGTGACCCTCAAAGGACAGGGTACCAAGAGACCCAGTACTTC	CASSDPQRTGYQETQYF
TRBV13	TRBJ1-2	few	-	TGTGCCAGCAGAGCGGCTGTTAACTATGGCTACACCTTC	CASRAAVNYGYTF
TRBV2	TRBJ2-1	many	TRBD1	TGTGCCAGCAGTGCATCTCCGGGACAGCTCAATGAGCAGTTCTTC	CASSASPGQLNEQFF
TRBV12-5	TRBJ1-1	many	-	TGTGCTAGTGGTTCCGGGGCTCGGCACACTGAAGCTTTCTTT	CASGSGARHTEAFF
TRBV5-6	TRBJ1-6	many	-	TGTGCCAGCAGCTTGGATGCGGGGGATTCACCCCTCCACTTT	CASSLDAGDSPLHF
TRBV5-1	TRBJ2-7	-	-	TGTGCCAGCAGCTTGTTGGATCGGCCCTTTGCCCCCCCCTACGAGCAGTACTTC	CASSLLDRPFAPPYEQYF
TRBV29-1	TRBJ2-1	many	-	TGCAGCGCTCGAAAAAGTTCCCATGAGCAGTTCTTC	CSARKSSHEQFF
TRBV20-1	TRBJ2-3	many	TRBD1	TGCAGTGCTCCGGACAGGGGGCGGGTTGGCACAGATACGCAGTATTTT	CSAPDRGRVGTDTQYF
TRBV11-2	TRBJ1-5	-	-	TGTGCCAGCAGCTTGGGGGACCCCAATCAGCCCCAGCATTTT	CASSLGDPNQPQHF
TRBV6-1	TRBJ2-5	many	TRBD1	TGTGCCAGCAGTCCGGGACAGGGTCCCCTCCAAGAGTCCCAGTACTTC	CASSPGQGPLQESQYF
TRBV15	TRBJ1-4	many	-	TGTGCCACCAGCGGGAGTGTGGATGAAAAACTGTTTTTT	CATSGSVDEKLFF
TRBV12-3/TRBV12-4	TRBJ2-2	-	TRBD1	TGTGCCAGCAGTTTAGAATCGGGACAGGGGAAGACCGGGGAGCTGTTTTTT	CASSLESGQGKTGELFF
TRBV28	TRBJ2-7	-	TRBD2	TGTGCCAGCAGCCTGGGGAAAGAATTGGCGGGAGTCGGCGAGCAGTACTTC	CASSLGKELAGVGEQYF
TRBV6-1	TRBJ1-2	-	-	TGTGCCAGCAGTGAGGTCCGAGGACAGCAGGGTTGGGACTACACCTTC	CASSEVRGQQGWDYTF
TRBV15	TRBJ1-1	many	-	TGTGCCACCAGCACTTGGGGGCAAGGAGCTTTCTTT	CATSTWGQGAFF
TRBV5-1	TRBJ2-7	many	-	TGCGCCAGCAGCTTGGTGGGCCCGGGGGACGAGCAGTACTTC	CASSLVGPGDEQYF
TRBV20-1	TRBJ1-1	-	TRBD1	TGCAGTGCTGTCGGGACAGGGGGAAGTGAAGCTTTCTTT	CSAVGTGGSEAFF
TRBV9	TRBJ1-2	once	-	TGTGCCAGCAGCACCCCGAGCGGGAACTATGGCTACACCTTC	CASSTPSGNYGYTF
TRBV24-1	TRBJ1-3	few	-	TGTGCCACCAGTGAGATGGACGGTGTCTTATATTTT	CATSEMDGVLYF
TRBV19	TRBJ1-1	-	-	TGTGCCAGTAGTGCGGACCTGGGAAGAACTGAAGCTTTCTTT	CASSADLGRTEAFF
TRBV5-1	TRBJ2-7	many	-	TGCGCCAGCTACCTTGGAGGGGGACAGTCCTACGAGCAGTACTTC	CASYLGGGQSYEQYF
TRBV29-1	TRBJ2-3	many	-	TGCAGCGCCGAAAAGGGTCTGGGGACAGATACGCAGTATTTT	CSAEKGLGTDTQYF
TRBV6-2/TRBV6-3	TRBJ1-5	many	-	TGTGCCAGCAGTCGTTCAAGGCAGGCCCAGCATTTT	CASSRSRQAQHF
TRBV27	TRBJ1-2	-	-	TGTGCCAGCAGTCCATCGGGTCCGGCCGGACAAGGCTACACCTTC	CASSPSGPAGQGYTF
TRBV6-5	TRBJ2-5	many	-	TGTGCCAGCAGTTACGCCCGGGGGATGGGGGAGACCCAGTACTTC	CASSYARGMGETQYF
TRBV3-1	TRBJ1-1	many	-	TGTGCCAGCAGCCAAGCGAAGGGAGTGGCTTTCTTT	CASSQAKGVAFF
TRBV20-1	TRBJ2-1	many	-	TGCAGTGCCCGTCGTTTGGCGGGCATTGATAATGAGCAGTTCTTC	CSARRLAGIDNEQFF
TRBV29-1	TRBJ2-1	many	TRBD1	TGCAGCGTCGTTAACTCCGGGACAGGGGACAATGAGCAGTTCTTC	CSVVNSGTGDNEQFF
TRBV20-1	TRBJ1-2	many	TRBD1	TGCAGTGCTTCCAAAAGGGACAGGGGAAGTTTCGGCTACACCTTC	CSASKRDRGSFGYTF
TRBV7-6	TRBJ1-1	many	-	TGTGCCAGCAGCCCTCAGTCGGTGAACACTGAAGCTTTCTTT	CASSPQSVNTEAFF
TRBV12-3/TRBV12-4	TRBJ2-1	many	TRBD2	TGTGCCAGCAGTTTAGGAGCGGGACCTTCCAATGAGCAGTTCTTC	CASSLGAGPSNEQFF
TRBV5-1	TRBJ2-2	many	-	TGCGCCAGCAGCTCACAGGGAGGTGACACCGGGGAGCTGTTTTTT	CASSSQGGDTGELFF
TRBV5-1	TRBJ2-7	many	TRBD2	TGCGCCAGCAGCTTGCAGGACGCGGGAGTCCCCTACGAGCAGTACTTC	CASSLQDAGVPYEQYF
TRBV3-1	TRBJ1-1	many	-	TGTGCCAGCAGCCAAGTTGTTTGGGGCGCTGAGGGAGCTTTCTTT	CASSQVVWGAEGAFF
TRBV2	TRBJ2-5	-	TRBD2	TGTGCCAGCAGCGGACTAGCGGGGGTTCAGTACTTC	CASSGLAGVQYF
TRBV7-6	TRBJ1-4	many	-	TGTGCCAGCAGCTTAGAGGGTGAAAAACTGTTTTTT	CASSLEGEKLFF
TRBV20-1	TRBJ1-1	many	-	TGCAGTGCTACCTTTCGCCAGGAAAACACTGAAGCTTTCTTT	CSATFRQENTEAFF